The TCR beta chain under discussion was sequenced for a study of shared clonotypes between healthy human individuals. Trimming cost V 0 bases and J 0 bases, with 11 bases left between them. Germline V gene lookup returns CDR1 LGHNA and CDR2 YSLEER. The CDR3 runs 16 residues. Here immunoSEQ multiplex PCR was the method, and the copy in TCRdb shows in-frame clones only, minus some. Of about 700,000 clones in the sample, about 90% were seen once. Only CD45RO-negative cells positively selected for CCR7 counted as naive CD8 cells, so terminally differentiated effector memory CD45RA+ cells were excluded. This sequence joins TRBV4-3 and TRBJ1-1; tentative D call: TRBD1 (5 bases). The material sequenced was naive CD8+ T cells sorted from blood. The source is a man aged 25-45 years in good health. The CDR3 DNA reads TGCGCCAGCAGCCAAGATGACGGGGGACTGAACACTGAAGCTTTCTTT. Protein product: CASSQDDGGLNTEAFF.